This T cell receptor beta chain was observed in a study of blood T cell repertoires in COVID-19. Study as a whole: The origin of the acute and convalescent COVID-19 samples was the United States, Italy and Spain. The analysed material was cDNA or gDNA that came from T cells, B-cell-depleted T cells, or PBMCs.

The CDR3 is made up of 17 amino acids. As handled by the study authors: For nucleated cells, counts were estimated from reference gene primer amplification. Here immunoSEQ multiplex PCR was the method, and the copy in TCRdb shows in-frame clones only, minus some. V and J calls and clone size come straight from that table; D and trimming were deduced from the DNA. This table has 100,000 to 150,000 clones, roughly two thirds appearing once. Sequences were obtained from peripheral blood. The chain combines TRBV21-1 with TRBJ1-5; the tabulated D call, TRBD1, remains unverified against the DNA. TRBV21-1 is deemed a pseudogene. The sequence was collected from a woman in her seventies with acute or convalescent COVID-19. CDR3: CASSNWAIQSWNKPQHF. CDR3 bases: TGTGCCAGCAGCAATTGGGCCATCCAATCTTGGAACAAGCCCCAGCATTTT.